This TCR beta chain is from a study of T-cell memory formation after mild COVID-19. TCRdb re-called the 5' RACE reads through MiXCR, storing one row per CDR3 protein. The sample has 450,000 to 650,000 distinct CDR3 sequences, approximately 20% seen once. Germline V gene data show CDR1 as SGHAT and CDR2 as FQDESV (reference sequence). The ends were cut back, 5 bases at V and 5 bases at J, with 16 bases in the middle. CDR3 length: 14 amino acids. Study-wide points: Clones shrinking from day 15 to 85 showed even CD4/CD8 mixes; later expanders tilted CD4+.

This clonotype was counted between two and nine times. Antigen unknown. This TCR was sampled from an adult woman who had mild COVID-19 (a few samples of this study predate the infection). Cell type and time point are not known. The chain uses TRBV11-1 and TRBJ2-7; possible D gene TRBD1, 6 bases. The specimen was PBMCs or a T cell subset sorted from them (not recorded which). The DNA for the CDR3 is TGTGCCAGCAGCCCCCGACAGGAGTCGGACGAGCAGTACTTC. It specifies CASSPRQESDEQYF.